This T cell receptor beta chain was identified during a study of early T cells in non-severe SARS-CoV-2 infection. Overall study: Chains stayed unpaired after sequencing of bulk RNA from unsorted whole blood. Study-level findings and limits: Matches to VDJdb favored anti-spike CD8 responses and missed private and CD4 specificities.

In regard to this clonotype: Antigen specificity is unknown.

The CDR3 has 14 amino acids. The V and J ends lost 1 base and 7 bases, in that order; junction bases with no gene match: 6. Germline CDR1 LGHNA, CDR2 YNFKEQ. As part of library construction, unique molecular identifiers were attached to individual cDNA molecules. MiXCR was run by TCRdb on the 5' RACE reads, yielding one entry per CDR3 protein. The sample has about 83,000 distinct CDR3 sequences, 9% to 15% seen once. This TCR was recovered from an adult who was a healthcare worker with PCR-confirmed SARS-CoV-2 infection or an uninfected control (not recorded which). This chain joins TRBV4-2 and TRBJ2-5; 7 nucleotides agree with TRBD2. Material: whole blood. DNA for the CDR3: TGTGCCAGCAGCCAAGGCGGGGGTCGGGGGACCCAGTACTTC. Protein product: CASSQGGGRGTQYF.